The clone carrying this TCR beta chain was observed many times. Its cognate antigen is unknown. The read terminates 3 residues before the CDR3 end, so the remaining end is supplied by the germline J gene. Blood samples were heparinized, about 4.5 to 9 ml per donor. The data were produced by immunoSEQ multiplex PCR, yet TCRdb's version contains in-frame clones alone and is incomplete. This sample comprises under 60,000 clones, none seen once only. The source of the sample is a study of T cell clonality in common variable immunodeficiency. The study, taken as a whole, reports: In common variable immunodeficiency, TCR beta chains reportedly carried fewer deletions and N-nucleotide insertions. CVID subjects shared fewer TCRbeta clones than healthy controls did. What drives increased CVID clonality needs T cell subpopulation sequencing.

V was pared by 0 bases and J by 2 bases, with 7 bases between. The length of the CDR3 is 13 residues. Germline-derived CDR1 and CDR2 are DFQATT and SNEGSKA (reference sequence). This chain connects TRBV20-1 to TRBJ1-2; D gene unclear. What was sequenced was peripheral blood mononuclear cells. The origin of this receptor is a person aged 18 to 70 in good health. Here the CDR3 reads CSAREAENYGYTF. The part of the CDR3 DNA that was read is TGCAGTGCTAGAGAGGCGGAGAACTATGGC.